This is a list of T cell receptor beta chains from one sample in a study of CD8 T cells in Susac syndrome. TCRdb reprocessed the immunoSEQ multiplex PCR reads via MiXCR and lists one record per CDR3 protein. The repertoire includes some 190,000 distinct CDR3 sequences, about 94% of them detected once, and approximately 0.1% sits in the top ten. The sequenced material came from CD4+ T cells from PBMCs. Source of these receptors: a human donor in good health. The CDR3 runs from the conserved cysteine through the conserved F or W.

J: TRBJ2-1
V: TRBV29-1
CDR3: CSVDQGGTYNEQFF

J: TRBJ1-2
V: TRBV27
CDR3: CASSPRTGYGYTF

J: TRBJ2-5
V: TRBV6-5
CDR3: CASATGTGGRETQYF

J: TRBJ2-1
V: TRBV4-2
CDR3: CASSPGLAVRLVNEQFF

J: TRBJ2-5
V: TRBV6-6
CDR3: CASSPEASRVETQYF

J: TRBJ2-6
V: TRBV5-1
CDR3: CASSSQASGANVLTF

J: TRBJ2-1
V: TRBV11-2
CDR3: CASSPGTSGRANEQFF

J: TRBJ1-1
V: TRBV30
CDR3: CAWSGTENTEAFF

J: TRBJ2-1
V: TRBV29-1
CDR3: CSVLRTSGTRDEQFF

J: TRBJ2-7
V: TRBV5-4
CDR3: CASSLMGVSYEQYF

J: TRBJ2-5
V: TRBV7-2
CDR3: CASSLALGVQYF

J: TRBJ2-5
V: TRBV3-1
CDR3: CASSQTSGSLETQYF

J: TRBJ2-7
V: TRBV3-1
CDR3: CASSLQVYEQYF

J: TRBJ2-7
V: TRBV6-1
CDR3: CASTTTEREIMYEQYF

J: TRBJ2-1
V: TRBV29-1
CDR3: CSVARALQFF

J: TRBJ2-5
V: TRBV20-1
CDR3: CSANNRGQETQYF

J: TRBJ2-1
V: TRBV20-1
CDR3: CSARNPDYNEQFF

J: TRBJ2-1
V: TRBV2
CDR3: CASKTGQGGEQFF

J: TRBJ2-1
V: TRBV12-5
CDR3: CASGLDGEQFF

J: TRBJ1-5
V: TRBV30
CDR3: CAWSTGASNQPQHF

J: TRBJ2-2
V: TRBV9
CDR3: CASSVDQVSTGELFF

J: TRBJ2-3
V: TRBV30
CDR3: CAWERAPDTQYF

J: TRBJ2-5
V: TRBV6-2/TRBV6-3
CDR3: CASSYSRTSHDQETQYF

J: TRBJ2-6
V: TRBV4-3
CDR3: CASSQVLRMAGDSGANVLTF

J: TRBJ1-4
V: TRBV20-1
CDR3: CSALDRANEKLFF

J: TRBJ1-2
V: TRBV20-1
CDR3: CSARYPLLYGYTF

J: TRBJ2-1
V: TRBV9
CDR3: CASSAVPEWDRGYNEQFF

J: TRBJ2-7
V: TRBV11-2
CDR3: CASSLTDGNYEQYF

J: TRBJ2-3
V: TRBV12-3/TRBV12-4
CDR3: CASSLPLTSGSADTQYF

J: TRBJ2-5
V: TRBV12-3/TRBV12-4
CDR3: CASRPRLAGQETQYF

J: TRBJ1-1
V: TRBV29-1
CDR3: CSAGRGTEAFF

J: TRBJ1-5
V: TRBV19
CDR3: CATHRGGFQPQHF

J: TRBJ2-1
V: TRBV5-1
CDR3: CASSWVAERGNEQFF

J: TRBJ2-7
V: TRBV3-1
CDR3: CASSPGLAGIYEQYF

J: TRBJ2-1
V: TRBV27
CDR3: CASRLAGGNEQFF

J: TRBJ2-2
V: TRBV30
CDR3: CAWTLGLAGDTGELFF

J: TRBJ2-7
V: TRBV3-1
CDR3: CASSQDPPAGEQYF

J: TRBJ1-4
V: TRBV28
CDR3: CASIPGGGATNEKLFF

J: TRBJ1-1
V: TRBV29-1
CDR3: CSAGEPNTEAFF

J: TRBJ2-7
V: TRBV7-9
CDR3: CAINPRGLGVHEQYF

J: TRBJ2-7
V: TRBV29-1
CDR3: CSVEEYSTGAYEQYF

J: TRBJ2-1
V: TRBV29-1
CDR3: CSDRLAGGHEQFF

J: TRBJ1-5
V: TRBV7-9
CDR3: CASSSGDSSNQPQHF

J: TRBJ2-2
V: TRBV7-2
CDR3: CASSFDSLNTGELFF

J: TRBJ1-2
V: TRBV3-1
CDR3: CASSQDPDSLGYGYTF

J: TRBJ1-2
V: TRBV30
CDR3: CAWSAVRGNYGYTF

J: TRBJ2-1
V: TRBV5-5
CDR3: CATLRDSAYNEQFF

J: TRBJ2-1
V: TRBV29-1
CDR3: CSGTLSSYNEQFF

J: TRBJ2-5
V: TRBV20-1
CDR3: CSISPWGQNQETQYF

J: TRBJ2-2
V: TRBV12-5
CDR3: CASGYTSSAGELFF